The 5 T cell receptor beta chains given below trace back to one sample, sequenced in a study of T cell changes during pregnancy in multiple sclerosis (dated by TCRdb to between 2017 and 2020). Libraries were prepared through the immunoSEQ multiplex PCR assay. TCRdb retrieved this table from immuneACCESS and kept in-frame rearrangements only. Not all clones are present; in checked studies, unresolved V genes account for under half, and no reason is known for the remainder. This sample comprises roughly 40,000 clones, 94% of them detected only once. In total, the top ten clones hold 0.35% of the sample. The source was CD4+ T cells from peripheral blood mononuclear cells, collected after pregnancy. The receptors were gathered from a female donor with multiple sclerosis, enrolled in a pregnancy study.

The chain is built from TRBV23-1 and TRBJ2-7; TRBD1 matches 8 bases. TRBV23-1 is given ORF status, its function remaining uncertain. The CDR3 covers 14 residues. Germline trimming cut 6 bases from V and 1 base from J; bases unmatched to any gene: 5. The CDR3 spells CASSLGTGSYEQYF. Here the CDR3 DNA reads TGCGCCAGCAGCCTGGGGACAGGTTCCTACGAGCAGTACTTC.

The chain combines TRBV19 with TRBJ1-5; 10 bases map to TRBD1. This CDR3 has 16 amino acids. With 7 bases clipped from V and 5 bases from J, the junction kept 11 bases outside the gene matches. Germline V gene lookup returns CDR1 LNHDA and CDR2 SQIVND (reference sequence). CDR3 region: CASTLTDRGRHQPQHF. The CDR3 nucleotides are TGTGCCAGTACCCTTACCGACAGGGGGCGTCATCAGCCCCAGCATTTT.

The rearrangement joins TRBV5-4 to TRBJ2-5; TRBD2 agrees at 9 bases. This CDR3 has 16 residues. With 0 bases clipped from V and 2 bases from J, the junction kept 5 bases outside the gene matches. Germline values: CDR1 SGHNT, CDR2 YYREEE (reference sequence). The CDR3 loop reads CASSLAPSGVQETQYF. The CDR3 nucleotides read TGTGCCAGCAGCTTGGCCCCTAGCGGGGTTCAAGAGACCCAGTACTTC.

This clone was found once. The V and J genes are TRBV5-1 and TRBJ2-5; D perhaps matches TRBD1 (6 bases). V was shortened by 4 bases and J by 3 bases, with 22 bases between the two germline ends. CDR1 is SGHRS, CDR2 YFSETQ, per germline. The CDR3 totals 17 residues. The CDR3 bases are TGCGCCAGCAGCCATGGGTTTGGGCAAGGACAGAAAGAGACCCAGTACTTC. This sequence encodes CASSHGFGQGQKETQYF.

This clone was picked up one time. The V call is TRBV5-1, the J call TRBJ1-1, with D perhaps TRBD1 (6 bases). Germline V CDR1 and CDR2: SGHRS, YFSETQ. Trimming cost V 2 bases and J 7 bases, with 12 bases left between them. The CDR3 contains 13 residues. For the CDR3, the DNA is TGCGCCAGCAGCTTTAACACAGGGCGTGAAGCTTTCTTT. The encoded protein is CASSFNTGREAFF.